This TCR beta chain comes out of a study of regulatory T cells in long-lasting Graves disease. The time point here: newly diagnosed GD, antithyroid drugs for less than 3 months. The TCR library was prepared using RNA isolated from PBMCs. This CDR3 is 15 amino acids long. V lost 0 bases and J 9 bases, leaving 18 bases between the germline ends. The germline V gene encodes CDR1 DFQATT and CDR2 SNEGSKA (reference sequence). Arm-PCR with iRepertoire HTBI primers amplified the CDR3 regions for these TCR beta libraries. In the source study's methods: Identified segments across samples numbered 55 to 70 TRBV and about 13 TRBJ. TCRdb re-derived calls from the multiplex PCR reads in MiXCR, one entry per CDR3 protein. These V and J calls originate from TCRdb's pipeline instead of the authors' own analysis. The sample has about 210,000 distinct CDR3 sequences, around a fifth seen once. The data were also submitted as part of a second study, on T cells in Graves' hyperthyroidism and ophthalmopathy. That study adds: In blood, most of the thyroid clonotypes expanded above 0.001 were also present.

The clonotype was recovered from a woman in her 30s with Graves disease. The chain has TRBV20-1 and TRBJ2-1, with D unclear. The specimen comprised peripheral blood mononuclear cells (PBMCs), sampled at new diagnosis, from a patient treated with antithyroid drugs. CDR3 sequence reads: CSARDPRPEVGEQFF. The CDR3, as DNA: TGCAGTGCTAGAGATCCTCGACCTGAGGTGGGTGAGCAGTTCTTC.